This T cell receptor (beta chain) was found in a study of T cells after yellow fever vaccination. For the study at large: It was SMART-Seq v4 Ultra Low Input that prepared the fractions with low cell numbers.

MiXCR, applied by TCRdb to the 5' RACE reads, yields one record per CDR3 protein. Among roughly 300,000 distinct CDR3 sequences listed, approximately 8% were seen once. This clonotype has only a few counts. Its antigen remains unknown. Trimming took 4 bases from V and 6 from J; bases not matched to a gene: 10. The germline CDR1 and CDR2 sequences are SGHRS and YFSETQ. This CDR3 is built from 15 residues. General study findings and limits: Post-booster repertoires again held most primary-vaccination clones (approximately 96% CD4, roughly 88% CD8).

The origin of this receptor is a man younger than 35 who received the YFV17D yellow fever vaccine. This chain joins TRBV5-1 and TRBJ2-3; 8 bases agree with TRBD2. The sample here was PBMCs, taken roughly seven weeks after the first yellow fever vaccination. The CDR3 sequence: CASSAGTRSFDTQYF. CDR3 nucleotide sequence: TGCGCCAGCAGCGCCGGGACTAGATCATTTGATACGCAGTATTTT.